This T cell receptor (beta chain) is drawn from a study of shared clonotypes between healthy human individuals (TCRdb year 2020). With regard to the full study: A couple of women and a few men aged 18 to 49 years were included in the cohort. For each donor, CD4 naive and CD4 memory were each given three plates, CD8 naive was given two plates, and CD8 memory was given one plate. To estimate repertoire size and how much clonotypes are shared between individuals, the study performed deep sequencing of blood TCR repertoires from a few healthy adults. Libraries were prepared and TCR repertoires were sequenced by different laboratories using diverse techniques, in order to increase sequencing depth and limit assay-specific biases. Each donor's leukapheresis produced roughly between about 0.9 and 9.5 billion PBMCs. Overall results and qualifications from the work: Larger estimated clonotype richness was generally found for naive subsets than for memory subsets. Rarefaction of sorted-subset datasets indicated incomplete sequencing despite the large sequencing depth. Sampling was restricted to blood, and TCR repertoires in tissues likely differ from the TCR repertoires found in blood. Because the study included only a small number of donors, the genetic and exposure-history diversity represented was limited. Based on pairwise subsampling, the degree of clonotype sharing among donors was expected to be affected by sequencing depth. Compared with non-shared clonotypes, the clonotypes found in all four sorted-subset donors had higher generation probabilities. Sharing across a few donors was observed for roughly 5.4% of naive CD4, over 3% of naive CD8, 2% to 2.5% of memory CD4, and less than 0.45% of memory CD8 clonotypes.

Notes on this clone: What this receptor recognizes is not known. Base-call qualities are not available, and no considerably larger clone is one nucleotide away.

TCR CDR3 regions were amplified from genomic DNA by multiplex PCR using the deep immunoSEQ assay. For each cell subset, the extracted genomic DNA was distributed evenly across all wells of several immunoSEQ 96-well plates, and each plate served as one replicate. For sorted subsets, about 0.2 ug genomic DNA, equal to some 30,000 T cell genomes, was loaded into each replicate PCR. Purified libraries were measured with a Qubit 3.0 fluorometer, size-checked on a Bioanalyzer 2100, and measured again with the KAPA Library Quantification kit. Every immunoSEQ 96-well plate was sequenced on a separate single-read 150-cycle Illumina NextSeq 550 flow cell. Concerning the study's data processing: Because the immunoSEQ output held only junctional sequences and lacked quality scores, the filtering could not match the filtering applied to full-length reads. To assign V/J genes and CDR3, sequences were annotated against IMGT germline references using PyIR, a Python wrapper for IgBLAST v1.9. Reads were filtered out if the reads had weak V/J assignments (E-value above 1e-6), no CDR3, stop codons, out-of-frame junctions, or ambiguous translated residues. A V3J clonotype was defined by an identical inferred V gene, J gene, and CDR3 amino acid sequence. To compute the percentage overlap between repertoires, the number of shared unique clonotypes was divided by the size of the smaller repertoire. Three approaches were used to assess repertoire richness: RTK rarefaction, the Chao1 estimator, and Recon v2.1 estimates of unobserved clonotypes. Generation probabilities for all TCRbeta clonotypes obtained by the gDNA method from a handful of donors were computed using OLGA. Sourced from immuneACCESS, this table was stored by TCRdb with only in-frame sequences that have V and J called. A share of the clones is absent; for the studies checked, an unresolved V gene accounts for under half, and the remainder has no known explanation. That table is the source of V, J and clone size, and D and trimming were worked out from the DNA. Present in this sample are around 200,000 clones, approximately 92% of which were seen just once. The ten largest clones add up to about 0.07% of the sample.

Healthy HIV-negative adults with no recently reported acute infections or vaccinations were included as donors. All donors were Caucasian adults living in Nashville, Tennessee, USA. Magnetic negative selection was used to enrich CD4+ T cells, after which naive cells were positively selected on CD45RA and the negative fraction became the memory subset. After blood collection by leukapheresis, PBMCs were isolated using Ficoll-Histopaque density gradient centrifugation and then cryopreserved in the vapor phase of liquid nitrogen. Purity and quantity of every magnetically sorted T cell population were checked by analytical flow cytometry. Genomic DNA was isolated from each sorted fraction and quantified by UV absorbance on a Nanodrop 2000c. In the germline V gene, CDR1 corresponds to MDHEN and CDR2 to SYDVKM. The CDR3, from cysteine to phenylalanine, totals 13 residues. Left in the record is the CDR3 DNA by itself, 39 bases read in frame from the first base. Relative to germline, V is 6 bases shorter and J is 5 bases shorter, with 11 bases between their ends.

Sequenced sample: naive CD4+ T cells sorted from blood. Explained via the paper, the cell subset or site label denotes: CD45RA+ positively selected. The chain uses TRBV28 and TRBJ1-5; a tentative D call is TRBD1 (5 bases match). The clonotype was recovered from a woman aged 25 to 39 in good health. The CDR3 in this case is CASREGAHQPQHF. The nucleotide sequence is TGTGCCAGCAGAGAAGGGGCCCATCAGCCCCAGCATTTT.